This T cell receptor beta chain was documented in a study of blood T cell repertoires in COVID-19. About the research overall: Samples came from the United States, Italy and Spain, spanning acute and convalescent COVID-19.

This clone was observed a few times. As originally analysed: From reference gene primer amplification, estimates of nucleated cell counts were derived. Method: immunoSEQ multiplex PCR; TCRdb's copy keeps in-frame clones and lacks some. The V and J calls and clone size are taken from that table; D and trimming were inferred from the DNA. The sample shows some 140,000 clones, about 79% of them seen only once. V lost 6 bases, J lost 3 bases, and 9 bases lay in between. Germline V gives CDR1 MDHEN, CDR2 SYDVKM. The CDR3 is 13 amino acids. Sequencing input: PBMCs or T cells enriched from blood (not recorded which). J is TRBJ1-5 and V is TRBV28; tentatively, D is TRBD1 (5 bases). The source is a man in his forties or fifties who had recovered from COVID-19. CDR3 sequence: CASRVTVNQPQHF. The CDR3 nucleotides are TGTGCCAGCAGAGTGACAGTCAATCAGCCCCAGCATTTT.